This TCR beta chain originates from a study of blood T cell repertoires in COVID-19. Overall study: Specimens from acute and convalescent COVID-19 originated in the United States, Italy and Spain. Sample material is recorded as cDNA or gDNA derived from T cells, B-cell-depleted T cells, or PBMCs.

The germline gives CDR1 LGHDT, CDR2 YNNKEL (reference sequence). Deletions cut 0 bases from V and 4 bases from J, with 18 bases between. The CDR3 runs 17 residues. Per the study methods: By means of reference gene primer amplification, nucleated cell counts were estimated. The repertoire was sequenced with immunoSEQ multiplex PCR; TCRdb's copy has only in-frame clones and lacks some. V, J and clone size were drawn from that table, and D and trimming were deduced from the DNA. The data contain some 180,000 clones, about three quarters of them singletons. This chain uses TRBV3-1 (or the pseudogene TRBV3-2) with TRBJ1-2; no clear D gene. The TCR sequence derives from a woman older than 75 with active or convalescent COVID-19. Sequencing was done on a sample of peripheral blood. The CDR3 bases are TGTGCCAGCAGCCAAGATCTAGGTCCCTCGGGGAGCTATGGCTACACCTTC. Translating gives CASSQDLGPSGSYGYTF.